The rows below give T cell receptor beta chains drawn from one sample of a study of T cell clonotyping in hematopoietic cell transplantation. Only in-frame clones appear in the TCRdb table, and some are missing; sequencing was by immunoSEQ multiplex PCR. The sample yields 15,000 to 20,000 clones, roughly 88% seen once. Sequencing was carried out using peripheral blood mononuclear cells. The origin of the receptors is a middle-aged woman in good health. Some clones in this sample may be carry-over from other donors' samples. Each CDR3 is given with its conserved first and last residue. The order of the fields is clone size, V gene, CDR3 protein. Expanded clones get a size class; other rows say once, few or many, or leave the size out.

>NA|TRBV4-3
CASSHPGGGKAEQYF
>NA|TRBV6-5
CASALGRSAYGYTF
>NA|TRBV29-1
CSVAYAAAEAFF
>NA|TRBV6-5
CASSAPGQGEFF
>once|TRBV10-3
CAIRRLAAAYNEQFF
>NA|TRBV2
CASRAREGVGNQPQHF
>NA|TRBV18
CASSRPLGRLGQETQYF
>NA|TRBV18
CASSRRGRSDGYTEAFF
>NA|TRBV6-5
CASTAGTLGNYGYTF
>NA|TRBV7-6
CASSGSDTQYF
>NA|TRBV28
CASSFRQPQHF
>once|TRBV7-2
CASSPSSNQPQHF
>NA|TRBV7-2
CASSLMSHRGGLVDTQYF
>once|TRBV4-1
CASSQDPGYAGNTIYF
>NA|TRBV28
CASSLRGGANVLTF
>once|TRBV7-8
CASSLAEVENIQYF
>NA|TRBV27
CAAGGSYEQYF
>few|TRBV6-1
CASSDAGGSYATDTQYF
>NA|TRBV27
CASSGYNEQFF
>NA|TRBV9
CASSERGADTQYF
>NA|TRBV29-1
CSAHGGASYEQYF
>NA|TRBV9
CASSVDARKSGTVLGYTF
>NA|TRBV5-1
CASSQGQGASEQYF
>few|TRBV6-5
CASSYGGTEAFF
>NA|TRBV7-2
CASSRTGAYSGNTIYF
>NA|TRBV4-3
CASSLGGGRSDSPLHF
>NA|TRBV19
CASSMGSNSRGYTF
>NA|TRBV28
CASSLPSLFTGGGYTF
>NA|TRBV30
CAWSGQNTGELFF
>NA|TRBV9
CASSVGGRNTEAFF
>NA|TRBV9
CASSSPGTVEKLFF
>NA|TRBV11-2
CASSQPGAGEKLFF
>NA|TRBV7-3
CASSPGQVYNEQFF
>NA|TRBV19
CASSPRLAGTYEQYF
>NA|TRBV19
CASSFPSGGNGYTF
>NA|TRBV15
CATSKGSLGSYEQYF
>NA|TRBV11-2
CASSLGQLRNTEAFF
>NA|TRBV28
CASQTGGDYEQYF